Below are 7 T cell receptor beta chains sequenced from a single sample in a study of radiation and T cells in renal cell carcinoma. This table comes from immunoSEQ multiplex PCR, and its TCRdb copy is limited to in-frame clones, with some not included. This sample has about 91,000 clones, with about 79% found just once. The time point is: baseline pretreatment blood. This sample's treatment: 15 Gy SBRT to primary tumor, nephrectomy 4 weeks later. The sample in question was blood, obtained from a patient whose treatment included radiotherapy and nephrectomy. The receptors were sampled from a man in his 60s with renal cell carcinoma.

This clone came up a few times. The chain employs TRBV19 and TRBJ1-5, with D possibly being TRBD1 (5 bases). Per the germline V gene, CDR1 is LNHDA and CDR2 is SQIVND (reference sequence). The CDR3 has 15 amino acids. Trimming left V 2 bases short and J 6 bases short, with 14 bases between. CDR3 sequence (DNA): TGTGCCAGTAGTATAAATTGGGGGGTAAGTCAGCCCCAGCATTTT. This translates into CASSINWGVSQPQHF.

This chain connects TRBV7-9 to TRBJ2-1, with 8 bases aligning to TRBD2. The length of the CDR3 is 14 residues. With V trimmed by 5 bases and J by 9 bases, 9 bases remained unmatched. The germline CDR1 and CDR2 sequences are SEHNR and FQNEAQ (reference sequence). The CDR3: CASSQGLADIEQFF. The CDR3 DNA reads as TGTGCCAGCAGCCAAGGACTAGCCGATATTGAGCAGTTCTTC.

This chain uses TRBV10-1 with TRBJ2-3, with 8 bases aligning to TRBD2. Looked up from germline, CDR1 is WNHNN and CDR2 is SYGVQD (reference sequence). The CDR3 is made up of 14 amino acids. V lost 2 bases to trimming and J lost 5 bases; unmatched junction nucleotides: 3. The CDR3 protein is CASSEERERDTQYF. The CDR3 DNA follows: TGCGCCAGCAGTGAGGAGCGGGAGAGAGATACGCAGTATTTT.

V usage is TRBV2 and J usage is TRBJ2-5, with D tentatively TRBD1 (5 bases). Near its end, the DNA agrees better with TRBJ2-7, so the J call may be wrong. This CDR3 contains 13 residues. Germline CDR1 SNHLY, CDR2 FYNNEI. The CDR3 region is CASRLTEIYEQYF. CDR3 nucleotides: TGTGCCAGCAGGTTGACAGAGATCTACGAGCAGTACTTC.

J is TRBJ1-1 and V is TRBV28; TRBD1 aligns across 9 bases. V dropped 4 bases and J dropped 7; count of bases not matched to a gene: 10. The CDR3 sequence is 15 residues long. CDR1 is MDHEN, CDR2 SYDVKM, per germline. The CDR3 DNA follows: TGTGCCAGCAGTTCTCTTGGGACAGGGAGGGGTGAAGCTTTCTTT. Protein: CASSSLGTGRGEAFF.

This clone was observed many times. This chain connects TRBV18 to TRBJ1-2; possible D gene TRBD1, 6 bases. Germline CDR1 is KGHSH and CDR2 is LQKENI. Trimming pared 7 bases from V and 8 bases from J, leaving 17 bases between. The CDR3 extends over 13 amino acids. The CDR3 spells CASLNRTAGGYTF. CDR3 nucleotide sequence: TGTGCCAGCTTAAATCGGACAGCCGGGGGCTACACCTTC.

The chain combines TRBV9 with TRBJ2-3; tentative D call: TRBD2 (6 bases). Germline V gene sequence: CDR1 SGDLS, CDR2 YYNGEE. V was cut by 3 bases and J by 6 bases, with 17 bases left in between. The CDR3 extends over 15 amino acids. The CDR3 loop is CASSASGVPGDTQYF. In DNA, the CDR3 is TGTGCCAGCAGCGCCTCGGGGGTTCCGGGGGATACGCAGTATTTT.